Sequencing of this TCR beta chain was carried out in a study of regulatory T cells in long-lasting Graves disease. At the level of the study: Graves' patients (newly diagnosed) had been on antithyroid drugs under 3 months. Study-wide results and caveats: For persistent Graves' patients, TCR diversity was lower than for newly diagnosed ones.

As for time point: newly diagnosed GD, antithyroid drugs for less than 3 months. The TCR library used RNA extracted from PBMCs. Arm-PCR of CDR3 regions and iRepertoire HTBI primers were the basis on which TCR beta libraries were built. Authors' processing steps: Taken together, the samples had 62 TRBV and 13 to 15 TRBJ segments identified. TCRdb independently ran MiXCR on the multiplex PCR reads; one entry per CDR3 protein. The V and J calls shown here were made by TCRdb, not taken from the authors' results. This table has around 500,000 distinct CDR3 sequences, approximately 13% appearing once. Worth noting for this clonotype: Its specificity is unknown.

There are 11 residues in the CDR3. J lost 4 bases, V lost 8 bases, and 1 base had no gene match. These same data were also listed under a study on T cells in Graves' hyperthyroidism and ophthalmopathy. From that second work: Reasons for excluding patients were uncontrolled infection, other autoimmune disease, pregnancy or lactation.

Sample: peripheral blood mononuclear cells (PBMCs), taken at new diagnosis, from a patient treated with antithyroid drugs. The receptor was isolated from a man aged 25-45 years with Graves disease. The chain recombines TRBV12-3 or TRBV12-4 with TRBJ1-2; 7 positions agree with TRBD1. The CDR3 region is CASGQAYGYTF. CDR3 sequence (DNA): TGTGCCAGCGGACAGGCCTATGGCTACACCTTC.